A single sample gave rise to the 26 T cell receptor beta chains below, sequenced in a study of graft-versus-host responses after intestinal transplantation. Antigen specificity for these receptors is unknown. TCRdb's copy holds only in-frame clones and misses some; the assay was immunoSEQ multiplex PCR. The data contain about 59,000 clones, 90% to 95% of them singletons. The sample was unstimulated CD4+ T cells sorted from spleen or lymph node cells, taken before transplant. Receptor source: a human donor who was the organ donor for an intestinal transplant.

This clone was counted a single time. V gene TRBV4-1 combines with J gene TRBJ2-7, with TRBD2 matching 11 bases. Losses at the gene ends were 3 bases for V and 0 bases for J; bases not matched to a gene: 7. This CDR3 spans 17 amino acids. The germline CDR1 and CDR2 sequences are MGHRA and YSYEKL. The DNA of the CDR3 is TGCGCCAGCAGCCACCAAGGACTAGCGGGTAGCTCCTACGAGCAGTACTTC. The encoded protein is CASSHQGLAGSSYEQYF.

V usage is TRBV4-2 and J usage is TRBJ2-3; TRBD2 aligns across 15 bases. This CDR3 spans 22 amino acids. J was trimmed by 0 bases and V by 0 bases; bases with no gene match: 13. The V gene's germline CDR1 is LGHNA and CDR2 YNFKEQ. Here the CDR3 DNA reads TGTGCCAGCAGCCAAGACTGGACTAGCGGGGGGGTACCACTATTAAGCACAGATACGCAGTATTTT. Protein sequence: CASSQDWTSGGVPLLSTDTQYF.

The CDR3 nucleotides are TGCGCCAGCAGCCAAGATTTGAGGAGGACCAGCTCCTATAATTCACCCCTCCACTTT. Translating it yields CASSQDLRRTSSYNSPLHF. The genes are TRBV4-1 and TRBJ1-6; the D is unclear. The CDR3 is 19 amino acids. The germline V gene encodes CDR1 MGHRA and CDR2 YSYEKL. Between the trimmed V and J ends, which lost 0 bases and 0 bases, there was a span of 15 bases.

The rearrangement uses TRBV7-2 and TRBJ2-1, with D perhaps matching TRBD2 (6 bases). Trimming left V 8 bases short and J 4 bases short, with 15 bases between. The germline V gene encodes CDR1 SGHTA and CDR2 FQGNSA. This CDR3 region has 14 residues. The CDR3 nucleotides read TGTGCCAGCTGCTCCGGGGGAAAATACAATGAGCAGTTCTTC. It yields the protein CASCSGGKYNEQFF.

This chain joins TRBV6-1 and TRBJ1-1; 8 bases match TRBD1. The CDR3 covers 15 residues. V gave up 5 bases and J gave up 0 bases; unmatched junction bases: 5. Looked up from germline, CDR1 is MNHNS and CDR2 is SASEGT. CDR3 coding DNA: TGTGCCAGCAGTAAGGGACAGGTACTGAACACTGAAGCTTTCTTT. Translating gives CASSKGQVLNTEAFF.

The chain couples TRBV27 to TRBJ1-2; D is unresolved. V lost 5 bases to trimming and J lost 6 bases, with 16 bases between them. The V gene's germline CDR1 is MNHEY and CDR2 SMNVEV (reference sequence). The CDR3 is made up of 14 amino acids. The CDR3 sequence is CASSPRPQANGYTF. CDR3 bases: TGTGCCAGCAGTCCCCGCCCCCAGGCGAATGGCTACACCTTC.

V usage is TRBV19 and J usage is TRBJ1-1; maybe TRBD1 (6 bases). Germline V lookup: CDR1 LNHDA, CDR2 SQIVND (reference sequence). The ends were cut back, 6 bases at V and 2 bases at J, with 13 bases in the middle. This CDR3 has 14 residues. CDR3 DNA sequence: TGTGCCAGTAGGTCACAGGGACTAAACACTGAAGCTTTCTTT. This translates into CASRSQGLNTEAFF.

This chain uses TRBV14 with TRBJ1-3; D is undetermined. The CDR3 length is 13 residues. Trimming cost V 3 bases and J 1 base, with 4 bases left between them. Germline lookup yields CDR1 SGHDN and CDR2 FVKESK. The CDR3 spells CASSQVSGNTIYF. The CDR3 region has the DNA TGTGCCAGCAGCCAGGTTTCTGGAAACACCATATATTTT.

The chain couples TRBV18 to TRBJ2-7; perhaps TRBD1 as D (6 bases). Trimming left V 4 bases short and J 5 bases short, with 12 bases between. Germline CDR1 and CDR2: KGHSH and LQKENI. The CDR3 covers 13 residues. The CDR3 DNA follows: TGTGCCAGCTCACGAAACAGGGTTAACGAGCAGTACTTC. Protein product: CASSRNRVNEQYF.

This clone was recorded only once. The chain combines TRBV7-2 with TRBJ1-1, with D perhaps matching TRBD1 (6 bases). The germline CDR1 and CDR2 sequences are SGHTA and FQGNSA. The CDR3 extends over 15 amino acids. Trimming took 5 bases from V and 4 from J, leaving 17 bases between them. The CDR3 nucleotides are TGTGCCAGCAGCAAAGCCGCGTCAGGGGTCACTGAAGCTTTCTTT. Translating gives CASSKAASGVTEAFF.

This chain connects TRBV6-5 to TRBJ2-7; no definite D call. This CDR3 has 12 amino acids. Between the trimmed V and J ends, which lost 6 bases and 6 bases, there was a span of 12 bases. Germline lookup yields CDR1 MNHEY and CDR2 SVGAGI. Here the CDR3 reads CASSQLGREQYF. DNA for the CDR3: TGTGCCAGCAGCCAACTCGGACGCGAGCAGTACTTC.

The rearrangement uses TRBV7-9 and TRBJ2-5; D might be TRBD2 (5 bases). Per the germline V gene, CDR1 is SEHNR and CDR2 is FQNEAQ (reference sequence). CDR3 length equals 15 residues. Trimming pared 2 bases from V and 4 bases from J, leaving 14 bases between. CDR3 protein: CASSLRRGKGETQYF. For the CDR3, the DNA is TGTGCCAGCAGCTTACGACGGGGTAAGGGAGAGACCCAGTACTTC.

This sequence joins TRBV12-5 and TRBJ2-5, with D possibly being TRBD1 (5 bases). V was trimmed by 6 bases and J by 4 bases, leaving 18 bases between them. Germline V gene sequence: CDR1 LGHNT, CDR2 FRNRAP. This CDR3 contains 15 residues. Here the CDR3 DNA reads TGTGCTAGTGGGGACCCTGGTTACAGGCGAGAGACCCAGTACTTC. This translates into CASGDPGYRRETQYF.

The chain uses TRBV7-3 and TRBJ1-5, with 9 bases that match TRBD1. The CDR3 is 15 residues long. CDR1 SGHTA and CDR2 FQGTGA come from the germline V gene. V trimming: 7 bases; J trimming: 3 bases; junction bases outside the gene matches: 7. The CDR3 reads CASTWDRAPNQPQHF. The CDR3 DNA follows: TGTGCCAGCACCTGGGACAGGGCGCCCAATCAGCCCCAGCATTTT.

Remarks on this clone: Other DNA sequences in the same sample also yield this CDR3. Written as DNA, the CDR3 is TGCGCCAGCAGCCAGGGGGACAGGGACACCGGGGAGCTGTTTTTT. Translating gives CASSQGDRDTGELFF. V usage is TRBV4-1 and J usage is TRBJ2-2, with TRBD1 matching over 9 bases. Germline V gene lookup returns CDR1 MGHRA and CDR2 YSYEKL. The J segment lost 3 bases and the V segment lost 3 bases, leaving 2 bases of the junction unmatched. The CDR3 runs 15 residues.

CDR3 DNA: TGTGCCAGCAGGGGGGCCACAGATACGCAGTATTTT. This gives the protein CASRGATDTQYF. The chain has TRBV6-5 and TRBJ2-3; weak D call: TRBD1 (6 bases). Germline V lookup: CDR1 MNHEY, CDR2 SVGAGI. The CDR3 consists of 12 residues. Trimming pared 6 bases from V and 2 bases from J, leaving 6 bases between.

The V and J genes are TRBV11-2 and TRBJ2-1; 8 bases fit TRBD2. Per germline, CDR1 SGHAT and CDR2 FQNNGV. The V and J ends lost 5 bases and 7 bases, in that order; junction bases with no gene match: 4. The CDR3 has 13 amino acids. CDR3 residues: CASSRTSRNEQFF. DNA of the CDR3: TGTGCCAGCAGCCGGACTAGCAGGAATGAGCAGTTCTTC.

V is TRBV27 and J is TRBJ2-1, with TRBD1 matching over 8 bases. CDR1 is MNHEY and CDR2 is SMNVEV in the germline V gene (reference sequence). The CDR3 loop spans 14 amino acids. V shed 3 bases, J shed 7 bases, and the junction held 5 bases outside the gene matches. Written as DNA, the CDR3 is TGTGCCAGCAGTTTCCTGGGACAGGTTAATGAGCAGTTCTTC. Residues: CASSFLGQVNEQFF.

CDR3 sequence reads: CASSQDLTGSGANVLTF. The CDR3 DNA sequence: TGCGCCAGCAGCCAAGATTTAACAGGGAGTGGGGCCAACGTCCTGACTTTC. J is TRBJ2-6 and V is TRBV4-3; the D gene is possibly TRBD1 (6 bases). The CDR3 extends over 17 amino acids. The V gene lost 0 bases and the J gene lost 3 bases, with 12 bases spanning the gap. Germline values: CDR1 LGHNA, CDR2 YSLEER.

V gene TRBV6-6 combines with J gene TRBJ1-1, with 7 bases aligning to TRBD1. Germline assignment: CDR1 MNHNY and CDR2 SVGAGI (reference sequence). The CDR3 length is 12 residues. V dropped 5 bases and J dropped 4; count of bases not matched to a gene: 1. CDR3: CASSRDSTEAFF. The CDR3 nucleotides are TGTGCCAGCAGTAGGGACAGCACTGAAGCTTTCTTT.

The J gene is TRBJ1-6, the V gene TRBV19; D gene uncertain. Deletions cut 7 bases from V and 4 bases from J, with 17 bases between. CDR1 LNHDA and CDR2 SQIVND come from the germline V gene (reference sequence). The CDR3 sequence is 16 residues long. DNA for the CDR3: TGTGCCAGTACCTTAAGGTGGACGGCGTATAATTCACCCCTCCACTTT. The encoded protein is CASTLRWTAYNSPLHF.

This clone occurred once. Here the CDR3 reads CASSPPGTAYGYTF. CDR3 nucleotide sequence: TGTGCCAGCTCACCACCAGGGACCGCTTATGGCTACACCTTC. The V and J genes are TRBV18 and TRBJ1-2, with D possibly matching TRBD1 (5 bases). The V gene lost 0 bases and the J gene lost 5 bases, with 10 bases spanning the gap. Germline V gene sequence: CDR1 KGHSH, CDR2 LQKENI. CDR3 length equals 14 residues. The variable domain in full, with the rest retrieved from reference TRBV18 and TRBJ1-2, is NAGVMQNPRHLVRRRGQEARLRCSPMKGHSHVYWYRQLPEEGLKFMVYLQKENIIDESGMPKERFSAEFPKEGPSILRIQQVVRGDSAAYFCASSPPGTAYGYTFGSGTRLTVV.

Concerning this clone itself: The junction and the germline gene differ at one end; a read error may be behind it. The chain couples TRBV7-7 to TRBJ2-2, with 8 bases that match TRBD1. In germline, CDR1 is SSHAT, CDR2 FNYEAQ (reference sequence). The CDR3 has 14 residues. The CDR3 DNA follows: TGTGCTAGCAGGACAGGGCGGGACACCGGGGAGCTGTTTTTT. This codes for CASRTGRDTGELFF.

This chain links TRBV7-2 with TRBJ2-3; D unresolved. V was pared by 5 bases and J by 4 bases, with 7 bases between. This CDR3 is built from 12 residues. CDR1 is SGHTA, CDR2 FQGNSA, per germline. CDR3 nucleotide sequence: TGTGCCAGCAGCCCCCTGTCAGATACGCAGTATTTT. Translated, it gives CASSPLSDTQYF.

This sequence joins TRBV6-1 and TRBJ2-1; TRBD1 aligns across 9 bases. V was clipped by 4 bases and J by 4 bases; unmatched bases: 2. The germline V gene encodes CDR1 MNHNS and CDR2 SASEGT. The CDR3 runs 14 residues. The CDR3 DNA reads TGTGCCAGCAGTGGGGACAGGGCGTACAATGAGCAGTTCTTC. Translating gives CASSGDRAYNEQFF.

V gene TRBV6-1 combines with J gene TRBJ2-1, with TRBD2 matching 11 bases. Germline V gives CDR1 MNHNS, CDR2 SASEGT. V lost 4 bases, J lost 9 bases, and 20 bases stayed unmatched. This CDR3 has 19 amino acids. The CDR3 DNA reads TGTGCCAGCAGTGTGTTATATAGGAGTGTAGCGGGGGGGCCGGGTGAGCAGTTCTTC. Encoded protein: CASSVLYRSVAGGPGEQFF.